This TCR beta chain is drawn from a study of beta chain features in type 1 diabetes (dated by TCRdb to 2017 to 2018). Notes on the research overall: Mean age, gender distribution, total cell number and subset yield did not differ between patients and healthy donors. The study compared TCRB repertoires of sorted circulating CD4+ T cell subsets between recently diagnosed type 1 diabetes patients and matched healthy donors. Whereas all 30 or so donors provided naive and central memory subsets, regulatory and stem cell-like memory subsets were isolated from just 8 patients and roughly eight healthy donors. A total of 85 million to 110 million sorted cells were examined across all samples, and RNA yield correlated strongly with the number of cells per subset.

Overall study outcomes, separate from this receptor: Only small numbers of individuals were included in the HLA sub-analyses, which left unresolved whether HLA type had any influence on TCRB rearrangement. At VDJ recombination sites, type 1 diabetes patients had fewer insertions and more deleted nucleotides, which implies abnormalities in thymic rearrangement. PCR might favor shorter templates, but patient and control samples were amplified and corrected together, so any skew would affect both groups equally. Because cDNA was sequenced instead of genomic DNA, highly expressing activated cells could be over-represented, though the groups showed no difference in activation or CD3 levels. Naive, central memory and regulatory TCRB repertoires appeared to be more similar among patients than among healthy donors. A moderate but significant shortening of TCRB CDR3 length was observed in type 1 diabetes patients in all four CD4+ subsets.

Each donor gave one peripheral blood draw, averaging roughly 100 mL, which was collected into heparinised tubes. Naive, central memory, regulatory and stem cell-like memory CD4+ T cells were sorted on a BD FACSAria II using a panel including CD45RO, CCR7, CD25, CD127, CD95 and CD27. Purity was above 95% for every sorted population. PBMCs were isolated right away by Lymphoprep density gradient centrifugation and were stained directly, without culture. Samples were stained and sorted in pairs, with one healthy donor and one patient per experiment, so that batch effects were minimized. Turning to this clone: Its binding antigen is unknown. Base qualities are missing; no much larger clone stands one base away. The sample holds other DNA sequences that translate to the same CDR3.

The entire amount of isolated RNA was reverse transcribed using the High Capacity cDNA Reverse Transcription Kit, so the sequenced TCRB transcripts were expressed ones. Deep immunoSEQ sequencing was applied to naive, central memory and regulatory T cell samples, giving an average of about 3.57 million total reads per sample. After sorted cells were lysed in RLT buffer, RNA was extracted with DNase-treated RNeasy Micro or Mini kits, with the choice depending on cell number. To prevent cross-contamination, every cell subset was processed on its own, while patient and healthy donor samples were processed together. TCRB sequences were amplified from cDNA with the immunoSEQ multiplex PCR, producing 87-bp fragments spanning the CDR3 region. Sequencing of the amplicons was performed on the Illumina HiSeq platform. The paper's data handling went like this. Synthetic template baselines were used to correct PCR bias computationally, reads within Hamming distance 2 were collapsed, and singletons that could not be merged were discarded. By aligning reads against IMGT, V, D and J genes, CDR3 length, and insertions or deletions at six rearrangement sites were assigned. Within each subset, clonotype counts were normalized to the number of sorted cells before true diversity and Gini coefficients were calculated with the tcR R package. The overlap coefficient, calculated on TCRB nucleotide sequences, was used to quantify repertoire sharing. This is the immuneACCESS table as TCRdb keeps it, with only in-frame sequences that have V and J called. A part of the clones is gone; compared with another copy, unresolved V genes explain less than half, and the rest is unexplained. The V and J calls and clone size come from that table; D and trimming were worked out from the DNA. The sample table lists fewer than 400,000 clones, roughly 8% of them with a count of one. Of the sample, less than 0.45% is held by the ten largest clones.

This clonotype was obtained from a woman aged 18-29 years in good health. The sequenced material came from central memory CD4+ T cells from blood.

In nucleotide form, the sequence is TGTGCCAGCAGCTTGGGAGATACGCAGTATTTT. It codes for CASSLGDTQYF. The chain was built from TRBV11-2 and TRBJ2-3; too little of a D gene remains to name it. Sequences SGHAT (CDR1) and FQNNGV (CDR2) are obtained from the germline V gene. The junction shows trimming of 3 bases on V and 5 bases on J, plus 3 bases between the germline ends. Including cysteine and phenylalanine, the CDR3 has 11 amino acids. The retained sequence is limited to the CDR3, 33 bases, with the frame set at the first base.